Listed here are 13 T cell receptor beta chains from one sample, sequenced in a study of blood T cells in healthy people across ages. With a J-beta primer mix and a sample-barcoded 5' primer, a second PCR ran about 7 to 12 cycles. Each CDR3 protein gets one entry after TCRdb re-called the 5' RACE reads with MiXCR. Of about 730,000 distinct CDR3 sequences in the sample, 35% to 45% were seen once. The sequencing input was blood. These receptors were taken from a woman in her fifties or sixties in good health.

This clonotype was observed at least ten times. A much larger clone differs by one base, so this may be a read error. The CDR3: CSARARRIKYNEQYF. In DNA, the CDR3 is TGCAGTGCTAGAGCTCGGAGGATCAAATACAATGAGCAGTACTTC. V gene TRBV20-1 combines with J gene TRBJ2-5; D may be TRBD2 (5 bases). Germline assignment: CDR1 DFQATT and CDR2 SNEGSKA (reference sequence). This CDR3 comprises 15 residues. Trimming left V 1 base short and J 11 bases short, with 23 bases between.

The V call is TRBV20-1, the J call TRBJ2-1; 10 bases are a match to TRBD2. CDR1 is DFQATT, CDR2 SNEGSKA, per germline (reference sequence). Trimming removed 1 base from V and 2 bases from J; junction bases left unmatched: 2. CDR3 length equals 15 residues. CDR3 sequence reads: CSARGTSGAYNEQFF. The CDR3 DNA reads as TGCAGTGCTAGAGGGACTAGCGGAGCCTACAATGAGCAGTTCTTC.

About this clonotype: A much larger clone is a single base away; this may be a read error. The J gene is TRBJ2-7, the V gene TRBV5-6, with 11 bases lining up with TRBD2. This CDR3 is 15 amino acids long. Trimming took 2 bases from V and 7 from J; bases not matched to a gene: 8. CDR1 SGHDT and CDR2 YYEEEE come from the germline V gene. The CDR3 sequence: CASSFGLAGGNEQYF. The DNA for the CDR3 is TGTGCCAGCAGCTTCGGACTAGCGGGTGGCAATGAGCAGTACTTC. Complete variable domain (other parts from reference TRBV5-6 and TRBJ2-7): DAGVTQSPTHLIKTRGQQVTLRCSPKSGHDTVSWYQQALGQGPQFIFQYYEEEERQRGNFPDRFSGHQFPNYSSELNVNALLLGDSALYLCASSFGLAGGNEQYFGPGTRLTVT.

The V call is TRBV6-2 or TRBV6-3, the J call TRBJ2-2, with D possibly TRBD1 on 5 matching bases. The CDR3 sequence is 18 residues long. Per germline, CDR1 MNHEY and CDR2 SVGEGT. V was cut by 2 bases and J by 3 bases, with 19 bases left in between. CDR3 region: CASSYTTRGFMDTGELFF. DNA for the CDR3: TGTGCCAGCAGTTACACTACAAGGGGCTTTATGGACACCGGGGAGCTGTTTTTT.

This clonotype was seen only a few times. The chain couples TRBV29-1 to TRBJ1-1; D possibly corresponds to TRBD1 (5 bases). Germline values: CDR1 SQVTM, CDR2 ANQGSEA. The length of the CDR3 is 12 residues. V was pared by 3 bases and J by 5 bases, with 10 bases between. CDR3 nucleotides: TGCAGCGTTGAGCTCCCAGGGACTGAAGCTTTCTTT. Its protein is CSVELPGTEAFF.

As for this clonotype: A much larger clone sits a single nucleotide away, making a read error possible. J is TRBJ1-4 and V is TRBV28, with D possibly being TRBD1 (5 bases). The CDR3 spans 15 residues. Germline V CDR1 and CDR2: MDHEN, SYDVKM. Trimming pared 5 bases from V and 3 bases from J, leaving 13 bases between. Here the CDR3 DNA reads TGTGCCAGCAGTCTTGCGGGGGGAGCTAATGAAAAACTGTTTTTT. As protein: CASSLAGGANEKLFF.

The CDR3 sequence: CAISESMAQETQYF. For the CDR3, the DNA is TGTGCCATCAGTGAGTCGATGGCACAAGAGACCCAGTACTTC. This chain links TRBV10-3 with TRBJ2-5, with D unclear. The CDR3 totals 14 residues. The V and J ends lost 0 bases and 2 bases respectively, with 7 bases between them. The germline V gene has CDR1 ENHRY and CDR2 SYGVKD.

The table lists this clonotype with a few counts. This chain uses TRBV6-6 with TRBJ2-1; TRBD1 might be the D (5 bases). Germline values: CDR1 MNHNY, CDR2 SVGAGI (reference sequence). Trimming cost V 6 bases and J 8 bases, with 17 bases left between them. The CDR3 is made up of 14 amino acids. DNA for the CDR3: TGTGCCAGCAGCCACCTATCGCAGGGTTATGAGCAGTTCTTC. Encoded protein: CASSHLSQGYEQFF.

The chain combines TRBV11-2 with TRBJ1-2, with D maybe TRBD1 (6 bases). Trimming stripped 3 bases from V and 3 bases from J, with 11 bases between. The CDR3 length is 14 residues. Germline-derived CDR1 and CDR2 are SGHAT and FQNNGV. The chain's CDR3 is CASSFRAGDYGYTF. CDR3 sequence (DNA): TGTGCCAGCAGCTTTCGGGCAGGGGACTATGGCTACACCTTC.

This clonotype was seen only a few times. The chain couples TRBV5-1 to TRBJ2-6; D tentatively fits TRBD1 or TRBD2 (6 bases each). CDR3 length: 18 amino acids. Trimming shortened V by 6 bases and J by 0 bases, and 19 bases separated the two germline ends. Germline V gene sequence: CDR1 SGHRS, CDR2 YFSETQ. CDR3: CASNPGGAVGSGANVLTF. In DNA, the CDR3 is TGCGCCAGCAACCCCGGGGGCGCTGTGGGCTCTGGGGCCAACGTCCTGACTTTC.

The rearrangement joins TRBV7-2 to TRBJ2-1, with 8 bases fitting TRBD2. Germline CDR1 and CDR2: SGHTA and FQGNSA. V lost 3 bases, J lost 2 bases, and 3 bases stayed unmatched. The CDR3 is made up of 15 amino acids. The CDR3 here is CASSFGLATYNEQFF. CDR3 nucleotides: TGTGCCAGCAGCTTCGGACTAGCAACCTACAATGAGCAGTTCTTC.

The gene calls are TRBV12-3 or TRBV12-4 and TRBJ2-7, with TRBD2 identical over 8 bases. Unmatched junction bases numbered 21, after V lost 1 base and J lost 4 bases. This CDR3 is built from 20 residues. The CDR3 spells CASSLVFFSVASGRLYEQYF. CDR3 nucleotides: TGTGCCAGCAGTTTAGTCTTTTTCTCCGTGGCTAGCGGGCGGCTATACGAGCAGTACTTC.

This clonotype was observed a few times. This chain joins TRBV6-2 or TRBV6-3 and TRBJ1-6, with 9 bases identical to TRBD1. Germline CDR1 and CDR2: MNHEY and SVGEGT. Losses at the gene ends were 7 bases for V and 7 bases for J; bases not matched to a gene: 5. The CDR3 loop spans 14 amino acids. The DNA for the CDR3 is TGTGCCAGCACCCCGACAGGGGGAAATTCACCCCTCCACTTT. Its translation is CASTPTGGNSPLHF.